This paragraph reports one T cell receptor (beta chain). The table lists this clone with a few counts. What antigen it recognizes has not been identified. No clone much larger than this one lies a single base away; base qualities are absent. Whole blood was collected in K2EDTA tubes by collaborating institutions according to the institutions' own protocols. Collaborator samples were shipped for TCRbeta analysis as frozen whole blood, isolated PBMCs, or DNA extracted from either sample type. TCRbeta CDR3 regions were amplified from genomic DNA using the immunoSEQ Assay, a bias-controlled multiplex PCR. The source study handled its data this way. Nucleated cell counts per sample were estimated from amplification of reference gene primers within the assay. To quantify the absolute abundance of each unique TCRbeta CDR3 rearrangement, sequence reads were collapsed and filtered. For each sample, productive Simpson clonality was calculated by taking the square root of Simpson's diversity index across productive rearrangements. TCRdb provides this immuneACCESS table in a form limited to in-frame rearrangements. Some clones are lacking; in checked studies, under half of them reflect an unresolved V gene, and why the rest are absent is not known. From that table come the V and J calls and clone size; the DNA was used to work out D and trimming. The sample contains 200,000 or so clones, approximately 82% of them found a single time. Of the sample, less than 15% is held by the ten largest clones.

The data derive from a study of blood T cell repertoires in COVID-19 (dated by TCRdb to 2020 to 2021). With respect to the entire study: Samples from collaborators originated in the United States, Italy and Spain and spanned both the acute and convalescent phases of COVID-19. The samples were drawn from two sources: the first 160 participants of the ongoing ImmuneRACE study, and 1,200 or so subjects contributed by 6 global collaborators. Where available, HLA class I and class II types were taken from metadata supplied by the sample provider and were not determined by assay-based typing. The repertoires were released in a freely available public database meant as a resource for research on the immune response to SARS-CoV-2. Sample metadata almost always included a de-identified subject ID, COVID-19 status, age in years and sex. The dataset comprised deeply sampled blood TCRbeta repertoires from subjects exposed to, actively infected with, or recovered from COVID-19. The material from the prospective study consisted of cDNA or gDNA derived from T cells, B-cell-depleted T cells, or PBMCs.

Beyond this particular receptor, the publication reports: The quantity of clinical and demographic metadata differed by source and by participant and was supplied without curation.

From the cysteine through the phenylalanine, the CDR3 covers 15 amino acids. The entry retains the CDR3 DNA only, 45 bases that are in frame from base 1. V trim: 0 bases; J trim: 4 bases; unmatched bases: 4. CDR1 and CDR2, looked up from the germline V gene, are SGHRS and YFSETQ. The receptor chain draws on TRBV5-1 and TRBJ1-1, and 9 junction bases match TRBD1. Sequenced: peripheral blood. The TCR sequence derives from a human donor in a cohort sampled during active COVID-19. At the DNA level, the sequence is TGCGCCAGCAGCTTGGACAGGGGGCGAGGCACTGAAGCTTTCTTT. The translation is CASSLDRGRGTEAFF.